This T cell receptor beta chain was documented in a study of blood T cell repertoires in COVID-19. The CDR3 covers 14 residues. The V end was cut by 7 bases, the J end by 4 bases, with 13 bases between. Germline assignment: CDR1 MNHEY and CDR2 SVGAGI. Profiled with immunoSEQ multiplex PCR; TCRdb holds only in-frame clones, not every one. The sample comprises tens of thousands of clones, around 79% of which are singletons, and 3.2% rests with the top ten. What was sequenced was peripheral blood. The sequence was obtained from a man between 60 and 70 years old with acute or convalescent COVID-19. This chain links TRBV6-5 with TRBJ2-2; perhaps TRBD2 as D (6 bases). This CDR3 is CASNTPGGTGELFF. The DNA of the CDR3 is TGTGCCAGCAACACCCCCGGGGGCACCGGGGAGCTGTTTTTT.